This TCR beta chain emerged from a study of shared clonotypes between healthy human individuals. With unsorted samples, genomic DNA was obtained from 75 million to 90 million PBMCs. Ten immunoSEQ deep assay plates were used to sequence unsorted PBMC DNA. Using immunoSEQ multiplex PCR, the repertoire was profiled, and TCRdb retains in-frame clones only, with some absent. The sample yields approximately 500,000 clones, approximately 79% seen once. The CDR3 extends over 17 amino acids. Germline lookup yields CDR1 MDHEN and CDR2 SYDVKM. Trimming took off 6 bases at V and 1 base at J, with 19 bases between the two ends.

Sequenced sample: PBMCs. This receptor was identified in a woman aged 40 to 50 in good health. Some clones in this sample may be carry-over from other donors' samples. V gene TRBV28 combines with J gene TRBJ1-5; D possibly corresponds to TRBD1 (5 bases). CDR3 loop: CASSPAVGVVSNQPQHF. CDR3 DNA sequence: TGTGCCAGCAGCCCTGCCGTGGGGGTAGTAAGCAATCAGCCCCAGCATTTT. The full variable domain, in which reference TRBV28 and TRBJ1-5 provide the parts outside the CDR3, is DVKVTQSSRYLVKRTGEKVFLECVQDMDHENMFWYRQDPGLGLRLIYFSYDVKMKEKGDIPEGYSVSREKKERFSLILESASTNQTSMYLCASSPAVGVVSNQPQHFGDGTRLSIL.